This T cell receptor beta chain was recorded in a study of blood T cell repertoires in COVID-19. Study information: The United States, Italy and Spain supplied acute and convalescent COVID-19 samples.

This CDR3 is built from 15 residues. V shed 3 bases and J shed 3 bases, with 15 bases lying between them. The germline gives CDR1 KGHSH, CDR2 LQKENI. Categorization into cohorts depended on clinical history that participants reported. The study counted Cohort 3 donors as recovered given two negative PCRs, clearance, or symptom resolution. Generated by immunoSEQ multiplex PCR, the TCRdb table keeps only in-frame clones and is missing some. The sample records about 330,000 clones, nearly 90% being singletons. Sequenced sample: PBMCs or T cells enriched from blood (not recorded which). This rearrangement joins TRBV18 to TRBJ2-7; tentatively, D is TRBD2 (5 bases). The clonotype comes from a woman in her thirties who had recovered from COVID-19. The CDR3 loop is CASSPEGQTLYEQYF. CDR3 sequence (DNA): TGTGCCAGCTCACCTGAGGGCCAGACCCTCTACGAGCAGTACTTC.